This TCR beta chain was documented in a study of cytomegalovirus exposure and HLA in healthy donors (dated by TCRdb to about 2017). Regarding the study in general: In an earlier analysis of roughly 500 of the donors, 250 to 300 Gb of sequence data and about 110 million unique TCR beta sequences from 150 million to 200 million T cells were reported. About 300 gigabases of sequencing data and tens of millions of unique TCR sequences were included in an early release covering around 650 HLA-typed donors. The genetic ancestry cluster associated with self-reported Caucasian donors included roughly four fifths of the roughly 400 genotyped donors. The aim of the study was to test whether cataloging public T cell receptors could identify signatures of past pathogen exposure. The T cell repertoires of under 750 subjects were profiled by immunosequencing and related to cytomegalovirus serostatus. A separate validation cohort of 100 to 150 different subjects was used in addition to the roughly 700-subject first cohort. To predict cytomegalovirus infection status, the study brought together high-throughput TCR immunosequencing, statistical association of individual TCRs with disease status, and machine learning. In a later analysis, previously published TCR beta repertoires from some 640 donors were re-analyzed and high-resolution HLA genotyping was added so that TCR occurrence patterns could be studied. Rather than using new phenotypic data, the later analysis identified candidate immune exposures from TCR beta sequences and from how often those sequences occurred across donors. To decide whether each TCR beta V gene segment behaved as functional or pseudogenic, an earlier analysis of approximately 620 of the donors relied on high-throughput TCR beta sequencing. Donor age, sex, ethnicity and CMV serostatus were compiled alongside the repertoire data. Genome-wide SNP genotypes for about 55% of the roughly 670 donors were used in a later genetic analysis, which treated that subset as a discovery cohort. Every discovery cohort repertoire had been produced on one sequencing platform. Both class I and class II loci were covered by HLA typing, at four-digit resolution. The number of typed donors differed by locus: about 629-630 for A, B, C, DRB1 and DQB1; 522 for DQA1; about 600 for DPA1; and about 450 for DPB1. Five DR-DQ haplotypes were handled as single units for association and clustering because linkage in the cohort was strong. Among under 450 genotyped donors of the cohort, an average of roughly 240,000 unique TCR beta nucleotide sequences were sequenced per donor, around 20% of them non-productive.

Receptor amplification or capture employed the immunoSEQ multiplex PCR assay. A mixture of 60 forward primers for TCR Vbeta segments and 13 reverse primers for TCR Jbeta segments was used in the multiplex PCR. The CDR3 region of rearranged TCR beta genes was amplified from genomic DNA by a multiplex PCR assay. Amplified TCR beta libraries were sequenced as 87-base-pair reads on the Illumina HiSeq System. Turning to the authors' computational methods: A later analysis tallied 70 million to 100 million unique TCR beta chains across the 700 or so repertoires, and some 12 million of those chains were shared by two or more donors. To remove PCR and sequencing errors, raw reads were error-corrected and collapsed into unique sequences using a nearest-neighbor algorithm that merged closely related sequences. CDR3 sequences were aligned to IMGT reference sequences to assign V, D and J gene segments. Each retained sequence needed at least a six-nucleotide match to both a V gene segment and a J gene segment. Rearrangements were called productive when the CDR3 lacked stop codons and stayed in frame with V and J; all others were non-productive. CDR3 was defined according to IMGT convention as the region running from the second conserved V-encoded cysteine to the conserved J-encoded phenylalanine. The earlier analysis of about 610 of the donors excluded sequences that lacked an unambiguous match to a single V gene segment. An earlier analysis of roughly 590 of the donors called V segments functional above 56.7% productive rearrangements and segregating when the between-donor standard deviation exceeded 5%. A statistical classification framework was built for diagnosing cytomegalovirus status from the catalog of TCR beta chain sequences. In a later analysis, TCR nucleotide sequences were compared against IMGT/GENE-DB human TR gene sequences so that V and J genes could be assigned. In a later analysis, CDR3 sequences and most-parsimonious VDJ recombination scenarios were assigned using the TCRdist pipeline. In a later analysis, each TCR beta chain was defined by its CDR3 amino acid sequence together with its V-gene family, and reads without a unique V-gene family were excluded. To address suspected cross-contamination and a sequencing artifact, a later analysis removed over 500 highly shared, low-generation-probability nucleotide sequences. In a later analysis, a clonal expansion index for each public chain was calculated from normalized within-repertoire ranks of inferred template counts. In a later analysis, generation probabilities were computed using a VDJ recombination model fitted to out-of-frame rearrangements, and the results were checked against IGoR. In a later analysis, hypergeometric tests were used to score TCR-TCR, TCR-HLA and TCR-CMV co-occurrence, with a repertoire-size bias correction applied to TCR pairs. A later analysis estimated false discovery rates by permuting HLA or CMV assignments 20 times. In a later analysis, co-occurring TCRs were grouped using DBSCAN, and TCRdist sequence similarity was added for clustering within HLA-allele-positive subsets. Repertoires with fewer than 30,000 or more than 120,000 public chains were left out of co-occurrence clustering, as were several repertoires with anomalous nucleotide sharing. The source is immuneACCESS, and TCRdb retained only in-frame sequences with V and J called. Part of the clones is not carried over; for the studies checked, unresolved V genes explain less than half of this, and the remainder is unexplained. Clone size and V and J calls were adopted from that table, with D and trimming inferred from the DNA. The sample data list tens of thousands of clones, and approximately 73% of these were observed just once. The ten most abundant clones make up about 5.7% of the sample.

Relative to germline, V is 0 bases shorter and J is 1 base shorter, with 9 bases between their ends. CDR1 and CDR2 are read off the germline V gene as MNHNS and SASEGT. The CDR3 holds 15 amino acids from the cysteine to the phenylalanine. The only DNA kept is the CDR3, 45 bases in frame from the first base. The cohort consisted of 600 or so healthy bone marrow donors. All cohort members were sampled while nominally healthy, although unrecorded immune exposures were likely present. The donor was CMV seronegative and was included in the group of under 450 seronegative cohort members. A peripheral blood sample was collected from each donor, and TCR beta sequencing was performed on peripheral blood mononuclear cells. Genomic DNA extraction from the blood cell samples was performed with the Qiagen DNeasy Blood Extraction Kit. On this clone itself: Its recognized antigen is unknown. No much larger clonotype is one base removed from it; base qualities were not supplied.

What the research found in general, with its limitations: Most CMV-associated TCR beta chains appeared to be HLA-restricted in a later analysis, and the HLA associations seemed to be driven largely by CMV exposure. Because the 87-base-pair reads could not distinguish some IMGT-functional V segments, including TRBV6-2 and TRBV6-3, those segments were excluded. A few of the identified cytomegalovirus-associated TCR beta chains were confirmed in vitro to be specific for cytomegalovirus antigens. A later analysis associated 17,000 or so TCR beta sequences with specific HLA alleles at a false discovery rate of 0.05. Only TCR beta chains were sequenced in this cohort, and the absence of alpha or paired-chain data limited detectable features. According to a later genetic analysis, donors in an Asian-associated ancestry cluster had fewer N-insertions in productive TCRs than the approximately 700-donor mean. Several of the top co-occurrence clusters appeared to be linked to parvovirus B19, influenza, CMV and Epstein-Barr virus, according to a later analysis. A later analysis found that TCR association rates varied across HLA loci, with DRB1 alleles showing the most associated TCRs and HLA-C alleles the fewest. The earlier analysis of approximately 560 of the donors excluded some 16 rarely observed V segments, including chromosome 9 orphons, because counts were too low. While some public TCRs were present in many individuals, most TCR sequences turned up only very rarely across donors. The study listed approximately 150 TCR beta chains as associated with cytomegalovirus. The sequencing pipeline was judged likely to have produced a cluster of highly shared sequence variants as a technical artifact. A further reported finding was that TCR beta sequences accurately predicted the HLA-A and HLA-B alleles for most subjects in the first cohort. It was suggested by the authors that the approach could potentially be generalized to other disease states and immunological phenotypes. An association between a missense DCLRE1C variant and V-gene and J-gene trimming of TCR beta chains was found in a later genetic analysis and replicated in an independent cohort. Because some donors lacked HLA typing at each locus, the association tests relied only on the typed subset. When HLA alleles, especially DR and DQ, strongly co-occurred, attributing TCR associations to individual alleles was difficult. In an earlier analysis of approximately 600 of the donors, most TCR beta V segments were observed in productive rearrangements about 87% or about 30% of the time, broadly matching IMGT annotations. For the cohort, immune exposure information was limited to CMV serostatus. Cytomegalovirus status was reported to be diagnosed by the classifier with high specificity and sensitivity in both the original and validation cohorts. Sequencing depth was assumed to be roughly uniform across donors in the presence/absence analyses, though that assumption may not hold. Correlated functional status among segregating V segments might be attributable to linkage disequilibrium, but an unknown experimental factor could not be ruled out. Compared with equally common non-associated chains, HLA-associated TCR beta chains in a later analysis were more clonally expanded and had lower generation probabilities.

The receptor's source is a man between 45 and 60 years old in good health and CMV-seronegative. Sequencing was carried out using PBMCs. The rearrangement joined TRBV6-1 to TRBJ1-2, with no confident D gene call. CDR3 region: CASSEAGRINYGYTF. The DNA is TGTGCCAGCAGTGAAGCCGGCAGGATTAACTATGGCTACACCTTC.